What follows are 23 T cell receptor beta chains derived from one specimen sequenced in a study of blood T cell repertoires in COVID-19. Assay: immunoSEQ multiplex PCR; the TCRdb copy retains only in-frame clones and omits some. This table has about 200,000 clones, approximately 86% appearing once. Sequenced sample: PBMCs or T cells enriched from blood (not recorded which). The source of these receptors is a woman aged 40 to 50 with acute COVID-19.

The chain employs TRBV18 and TRBJ2-1; TRBD2 matches at 10 bases. CDR3 size: 18 residues. Germline CDR1 and CDR2: KGHSH and LQKENI. Unmatched junction bases numbered 11, after V lost 4 bases and J lost 2 bases. The CDR3 spells CASSRGTSGTNPYNEQFF. The CDR3 DNA reads as TGTGCCAGCTCACGGGGTACTAGCGGGACCAACCCCTACAATGAGCAGTTCTTC.

The chain uses TRBV5-8 and TRBJ1-1; possible D gene TRBD1, 5 bases. The V gene lost 0 bases and the J gene lost 5 bases, with 23 bases spanning the gap. Germline V gene data show CDR1 as SGHTS and CDR2 as YDEGEE. The CDR3 extends over 18 amino acids. The CDR3, as DNA: TGTGCCAGCAGCTTGGCGTATATTGTAGGCGGCGGGGGAACTGAAGCTTTCTTT. This gives the protein CASSLAYIVGGGGTEAFF.

The V call is TRBV4-1, the J call TRBJ2-7; TRBD2 agrees at 11 bases. CDR1 and CDR2 (germline): MGHRA, YSYEKL. The CDR3 has 15 amino acids. Trimming took 1 base from V and 6 from J; bases not matched to a gene: 5. CDR3 region: CASSQVGTSGLEQYF. The CDR3 DNA reads as TGCGCCAGCAGCCAAGTTGGGACTAGCGGACTCGAGCAGTACTTC.

The CDR3 reads CASSLKVRQTPKDGYTF. The CDR3 DNA reads as TGTGCCAGCAGCTTAAAAGTCCGACAGACCCCGAAAGATGGCTACACCTTC. The chain combines TRBV7-8 with TRBJ1-2; D is possibly TRBD1 (5 bases). CDR3 length: 17 residues. The germline V gene has CDR1 SGHVS and CDR2 FQNEAQ. Trimming took 2 bases from V and 6 from J, leaving 22 bases between them.

J is TRBJ2-5 and V is TRBV11-2; D call uncertain. V lost 3 bases and J 4 bases, leaving 12 bases between the germline ends. CDR3 length equals 14 residues. The germline CDR1 and CDR2 sequences are SGHAT and FQNNGV. The CDR3 coding sequence is TGTGCCAGCAGCTTTGAGATTCGGAGAGAGACCCAGTACTTC. The encoded protein is CASSFEIRRETQYF.

The J gene is TRBJ1-5, the V gene TRBV30, with 7 bases lining up with TRBD1. Germline CDR1 is GTSNPN and CDR2 is SVGIG (reference sequence). CDR3 length: 16 residues. Germline trimming cut 5 bases from V and 0 bases from J; bases unmatched to any gene: 10. CDR3 amino acids: CAWRSGQDYSNQPQHF. The DNA of the CDR3 is TGTGCCTGGCGTTCCGGACAGGATTATAGCAATCAGCCCCAGCATTTT. The whole variable domain, filled in from reference TRBV30 and TRBJ1-5, reads SQTIHQWPATLVQPVGSPLSLECTVEGTSNPNLYWYRQAAGRGLQLLFYSVGIGQISSEVPQNLSASRPQDRQFILSSKKLLLSDSGFYLCAWRSGQDYSNQPQHFGDGTRLSIL.

With regard to this clone: Different DNA sequences within this sample yield the same CDR3. This sequence joins TRBV18 and TRBJ2-1, with 7 positions matching TRBD2. Germline V CDR1 and CDR2: KGHSH, LQKENI. The CDR3 is 15 residues long. V was pared by 3 bases and J by 5 bases, with 7 bases of the junction left unmatched. CDR3 residues: CASSPLAGLNNEQFF. The CDR3 nucleotides read TGTGCCAGCTCACCCTTAGCGGGCCTCAACAATGAGCAGTTCTTC.

The chain recombines TRBV28 with TRBJ2-7; 7 nucleotides line up with TRBD1. The CDR3 is 17 amino acids. The germline V gene encodes CDR1 MDHEN and CDR2 SYDVKM. V lost 6 bases and J lost 0; bases outside the gene matches: 14. The CDR3 DNA reads TGTGCCAGCAGATACGAGGACAGGCTGGTGAACTCCTACGAGCAGTACTTC. It is translated as CASRYEDRLVNSYEQYF.

The chain links TRBV27 to TRBJ1-1; 7 bases are a match to TRBD1. Trimming cost V 4 bases and J 7 bases; bases outside gene matches: 6. The CDR3 covers 13 residues. CDR1 is MNHEY and CDR2 is SMNVEV in the germline V gene (reference sequence). The CDR3 DNA follows: TGTGCCAGCAGTTCAAACAGGGGAAATGAAGCTTTCTTT. Protein sequence: CASSSNRGNEAFF.

The chain combines TRBV28 with TRBJ1-6, with D maybe TRBD1 (6 bases). The CDR3 has 14 residues. Looked up from germline, CDR1 is MDHEN and CDR2 is SYDVKM. With 4 bases removed from V and 7 bases from J, the gap between germline ends came to 11 bases. For the CDR3, the DNA is TGTGCCAGCAGTTCAACAGGGAAGAATTCACCCCTCCACTTT. Amino acid sequence: CASSSTGKNSPLHF.

This clone was found once. The chain has TRBV28 and TRBJ1-2, with D perhaps matching TRBD1 (6 bases). Germline V gene data show CDR1 as MDHEN and CDR2 as SYDVKM. V lost 3 bases to trimming and J lost 4 bases, with 9 bases between them. The CDR3 has 13 amino acids. In DNA, the CDR3 is TGTGCCAGCAGTTTGGACAGCGTCTATGGCTACACCTTC. This translates into CASSLDSVYGYTF.

J is TRBJ1-6 and V is TRBV11-2, with a weak D call TRBD1 (6 bases). The germline V gene encodes CDR1 SGHAT and CDR2 FQNNGV. Trimming pared 5 bases from V and 8 bases from J, leaving 16 bases between. This CDR3 region has 15 residues. The CDR3: CASSRSGGRDSPLHF. For the CDR3, the DNA is TGTGCCAGCAGCCGATCGGGGGGCCGGGATTCACCCCTCCACTTT. The full variable domain, its missing parts supplied by reference TRBV11-2 and TRBJ1-6, is EAGVAQSPRYKIIEKRQSVAFWCNPISGHATLYWYQQILGQGPKLLIQFQNNGVVDDSQLPKDRFSAERLKGVDSTLKIQPAKLEDSAVYLCASSRSGGRDSPLHFGNGTRLTVT.

The V gene is TRBV11-2, the J gene TRBJ2-5; weak D call: TRBD2 (5 bases). Germline V gene data show CDR1 as SGHAT and CDR2 as FQNNGV. The V end lost 0 bases, the J end lost 7 bases, and 12 bases lay between the germline ends. The CDR3 is made up of 14 amino acids. Here the CDR3 DNA reads TGTGCCAGCAGCTTAGATGTCCTAGCAGGGACCCAGTACTTC. It encodes CASSLDVLAGTQYF.

V usage is TRBV6-1 and J usage is TRBJ2-7, with D perhaps matching TRBD2 (5 bases). Germline lookup yields CDR1 MNHNS and CDR2 SASEGT. The length of the CDR3 is 15 residues. Trimming removed 1 base from V and 3 bases from J, with 13 bases in between. The CDR3 region has the DNA TGTGCCAGCAGTGAAGGAAGGAGGATCATCTACGAGCAGTACTTC. Translation: CASSEGRRIIYEQYF.

The V call is TRBV5-1, the J call TRBJ1-1; 8 bases map to TRBD1. CDR1 and CDR2 from the germline V gene are SGHRS and YFSETQ. The CDR3 has 13 residues. V lost 4 bases, J lost 4 bases, and 3 bases stayed unmatched. CDR3 coding DNA: TGCGCCAGCAGCCCGGGACAGGCCACTGAAGCTTTCTTT. The encoded protein is CASSPGQATEAFF.

The V gene is TRBV7-2, the J gene TRBJ2-1; 8 bases align to TRBD1. Germline V gives CDR1 SGHTA, CDR2 FQGNSA. V lost 4 bases and J lost 3; bases outside the gene matches: 5. The CDR3 has 15 amino acids. The CDR3 DNA follows: TGTGCCAGCAGCTCCGACAGGGGACTCTACAATGAGCAGTTCTTC. This codes for CASSSDRGLYNEQFF.

The gene calls are TRBV2 and TRBJ1-5, with D unresolved. This CDR3 spans 15 amino acids. Germline V CDR1 and CDR2: SNHLY, FYNNEI. Trimming removed 5 bases at V and 0 bases at J, with 11 bases between. Here the CDR3 DNA reads TGTGCCAGCAGTCGACTGGTCTATAGCAATCAGCCCCAGCATTTT. It specifies CASSRLVYSNQPQHF.

This chain connects TRBV28 to TRBJ1-2, with TRBD1 identical over 7 bases. V was clipped by 6 bases and J by 2 bases; unmatched bases: 9. Germline CDR1 MDHEN, CDR2 SYDVKM. The CDR3 has 15 amino acids. CDR3 nucleotide sequence: TGTGCCAGCAGCATACCGAACAGGGGAAACTATGGCTACACCTTC. It is translated as CASSIPNRGNYGYTF.

This rearrangement joins TRBV5-8 to TRBJ2-4, with D perhaps matching TRBD1 (6 bases). The germline V gene encodes CDR1 SGHTS and CDR2 YDEGEE. Trimming pared 2 bases from V and 9 bases from J, leaving 12 bases between. This CDR3 has 13 amino acids. The CDR3 loop is CASSLGGGGIQYF. The CDR3 DNA is TGTGCCAGCAGCTTAGGTGGGGGCGGCATTCAGTACTTC.

This sequence joins TRBV5-1 and TRBJ2-2, with a weak D call TRBD2 (6 bases). V lost 0 bases to trimming and J lost 6 bases, with 15 bases between them. The germline CDR1 and CDR2 sequences are SGHRS and YFSETQ. The CDR3 covers 16 residues. The CDR3 protein is CASSLVASVGPGELFF. Written as DNA, the CDR3 is TGCGCCAGCAGCTTGGTGGCTAGCGTGGGTCCCGGGGAGCTGTTTTTT.

CDR3 nucleotide sequence: TGCAGCGTTGAAGGACTAGCGGGAGGGTTTAGGTATGAGCAGTTCTTC. It encodes CSVEGLAGGFRYEQFF. The rearrangement uses TRBV29-1 and TRBJ2-1; TRBD2 aligns across 14 bases. The CDR3 has 16 residues. Unmatched junction bases numbered 7, after V lost 1 base and J lost 8 bases. Germline CDR1 and CDR2: SQVTM and ANQGSEA.

This clone appeared once. This chain joins TRBV28 and TRBJ2-7, with 9 bases aligning to TRBD2. The CDR3 sequence is 17 residues long. V lost 3 bases and J lost 3; bases outside the gene matches: 12. Germline CDR1 reads MDHEN; CDR2 reads SYDVKM. The CDR3 protein is CASSFWSGGIKLYEQYF. The CDR3 nucleotides read TGTGCCAGCAGTTTTTGGAGCGGGGGGATCAAGCTCTACGAGCAGTACTTC.

CDR3 sequence: CASRQRDLSSYNEQFF. CDR3 in DNA: TGTGCCAGTAGACAGCGGGATCTCAGCTCCTACAATGAGCAGTTCTTC. The J gene is TRBJ2-1, the V gene TRBV19, with 7 bases matching TRBD2. The length of the CDR3 is 16 residues. The J segment lost 0 bases and the V segment lost 6 bases, leaving 8 bases of the junction unmatched. Germline V gives CDR1 LNHDA, CDR2 SQIVND (reference sequence).